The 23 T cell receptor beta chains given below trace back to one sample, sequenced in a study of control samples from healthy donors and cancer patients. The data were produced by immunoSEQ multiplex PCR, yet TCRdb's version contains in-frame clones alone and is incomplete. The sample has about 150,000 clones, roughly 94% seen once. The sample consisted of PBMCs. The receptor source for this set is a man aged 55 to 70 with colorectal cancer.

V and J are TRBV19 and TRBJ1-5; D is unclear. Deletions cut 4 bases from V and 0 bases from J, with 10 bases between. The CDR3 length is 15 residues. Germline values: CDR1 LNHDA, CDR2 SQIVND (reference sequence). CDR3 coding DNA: TGTGCCAGTAGTAAGGCCCGAAATAGCAATCAGCCCCAGCATTTT. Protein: CASSKARNSNQPQHF.

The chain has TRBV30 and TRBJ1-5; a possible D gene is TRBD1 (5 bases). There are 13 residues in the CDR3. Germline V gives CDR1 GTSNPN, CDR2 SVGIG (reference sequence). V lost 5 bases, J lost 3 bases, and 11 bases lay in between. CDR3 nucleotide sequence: TGTGCCTGGGGAGGGGAGGACAATCAGCCCCAGCATTTT. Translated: CAWGGEDNQPQHF.

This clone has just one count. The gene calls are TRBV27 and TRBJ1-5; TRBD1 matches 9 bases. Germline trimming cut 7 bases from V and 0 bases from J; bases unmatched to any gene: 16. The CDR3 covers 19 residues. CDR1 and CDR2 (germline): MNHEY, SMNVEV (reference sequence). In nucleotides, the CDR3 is TGTGCCAGCACCCAAGGTGGGACAGGGTGCCGATATAGCAATCAGCCCCAGCATTTT. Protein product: CASTQGGTGCRYSNQPQHF.

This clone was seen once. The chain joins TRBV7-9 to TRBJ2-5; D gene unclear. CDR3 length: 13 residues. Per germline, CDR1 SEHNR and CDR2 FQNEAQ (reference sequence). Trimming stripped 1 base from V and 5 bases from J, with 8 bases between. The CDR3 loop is CASSLGGMETQYF. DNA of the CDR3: TGTGCCAGCAGCTTAGGGGGAATGGAGACCCAGTACTTC.

CDR3 in amino acids: CASSLNSYGYTF. The DNA of the CDR3 is TGTGCCAGCAGCTTGAACAGCTATGGCTACACCTTC. The rearrangement uses TRBV5-5 and TRBJ1-2; D unresolved. With 1 base removed from V and 4 bases from J, the gap between germline ends came to 5 bases. There are 12 residues in the CDR3. Germline CDR1 reads SGHKS; CDR2 reads YYEKEE (reference sequence).

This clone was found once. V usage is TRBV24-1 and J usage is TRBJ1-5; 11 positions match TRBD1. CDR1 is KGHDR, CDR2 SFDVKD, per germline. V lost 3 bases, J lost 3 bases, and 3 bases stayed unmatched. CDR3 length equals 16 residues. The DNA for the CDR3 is TGTGCCACCAGTGATAGGGACAGGGGGTTCAATCAGCCCCAGCATTTT. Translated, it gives CATSDRDRGFNQPQHF.

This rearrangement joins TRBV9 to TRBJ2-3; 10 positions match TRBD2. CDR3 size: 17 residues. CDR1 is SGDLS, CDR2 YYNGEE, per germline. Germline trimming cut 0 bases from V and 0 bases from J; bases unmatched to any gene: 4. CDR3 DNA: TGTGCCAGCAGCGTAGATAGCGGGGGGACTAGCACAGATACGCAGTATTTT. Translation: CASSVDSGGTSTDTQYF.

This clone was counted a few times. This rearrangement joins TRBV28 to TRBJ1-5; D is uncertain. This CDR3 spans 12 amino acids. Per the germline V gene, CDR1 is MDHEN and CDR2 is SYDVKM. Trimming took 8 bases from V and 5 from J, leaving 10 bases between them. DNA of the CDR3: TGTGCCAGCCTCTCGGGCGATCAGCCCCAGCATTTT. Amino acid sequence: CASLSGDQPQHF.

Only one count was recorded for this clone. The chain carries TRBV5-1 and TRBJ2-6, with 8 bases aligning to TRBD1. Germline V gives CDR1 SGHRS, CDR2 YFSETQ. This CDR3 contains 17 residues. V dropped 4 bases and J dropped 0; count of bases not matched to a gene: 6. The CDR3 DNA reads TGCGCCAGCAGCACCGGACAGGGCCACTCTGGGGCCAACGTCCTGACTTTC. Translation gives CASSTGQGHSGANVLTF.

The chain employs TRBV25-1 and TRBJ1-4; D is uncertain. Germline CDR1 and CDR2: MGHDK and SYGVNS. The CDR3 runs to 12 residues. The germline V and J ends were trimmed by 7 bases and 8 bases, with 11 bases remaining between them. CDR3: CASKYGNEKLFF. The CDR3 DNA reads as TGTGCCAGCAAATATGGCAACGAAAAACTGTTTTTT.

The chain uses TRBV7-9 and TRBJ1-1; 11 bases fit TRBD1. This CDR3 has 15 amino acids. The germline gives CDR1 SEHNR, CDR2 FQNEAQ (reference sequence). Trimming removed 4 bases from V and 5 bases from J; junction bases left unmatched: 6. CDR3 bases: TGTGCCAGCAGCTCCTTTGGGACAGGGGGTACTGAAGCTTTCTTT. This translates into CASSSFGTGGTEAFF.

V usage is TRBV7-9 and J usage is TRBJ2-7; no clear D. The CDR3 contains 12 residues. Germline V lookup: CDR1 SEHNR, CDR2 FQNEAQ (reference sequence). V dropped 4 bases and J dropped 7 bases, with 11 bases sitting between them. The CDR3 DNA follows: TGTGCCAGCAGCTCAGCTACAGTGGAGCAGTACTTC. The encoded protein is CASSSATVEQYF.

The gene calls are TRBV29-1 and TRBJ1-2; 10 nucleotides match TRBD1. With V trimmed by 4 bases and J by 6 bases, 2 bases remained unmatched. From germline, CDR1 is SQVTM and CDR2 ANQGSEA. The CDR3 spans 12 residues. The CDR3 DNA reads TGCAGCGTTGCCGGGACAGGGGATGGCTACACCTTC. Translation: CSVAGTGDGYTF.

The CDR3 protein is CASSQESRLAQGLYEKLFF. The CDR3 region has the DNA TGCGCCAGCAGCCAAGAATCCCGTTTGGCGCAGGGTTTGTATGAAAAACTGTTTTTT. V gene TRBV4-1 combines with J gene TRBJ1-4; the D gene is possibly TRBD1 (5 bases). Germline loops: CDR1 MGHRA, CDR2 YSYEKL. Trimming removed 0 bases at V and 6 bases at J, with 23 bases between. The CDR3 totals 19 residues.

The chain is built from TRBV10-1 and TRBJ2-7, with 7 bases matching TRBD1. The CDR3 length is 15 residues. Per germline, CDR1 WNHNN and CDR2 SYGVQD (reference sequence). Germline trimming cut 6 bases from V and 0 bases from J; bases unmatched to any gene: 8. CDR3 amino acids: CASSGGQESSYEQYF. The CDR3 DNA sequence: TGCGCCAGCAGCGGCGGACAGGAGAGCTCCTACGAGCAGTACTTC.

The CDR3 nucleotides are TGTGCCAGCAGTTACTCGAGGAATTCACCCCTCCACTTT. Encoded protein: CASSYSRNSPLHF. V usage is TRBV6-6 and J usage is TRBJ1-6; no firm D call. The CDR3 length is 13 residues. V was clipped by 0 bases and J by 7 bases, with 4 bases between them. Germline V gene lookup returns CDR1 MNHNY and CDR2 SVGAGI (reference sequence).

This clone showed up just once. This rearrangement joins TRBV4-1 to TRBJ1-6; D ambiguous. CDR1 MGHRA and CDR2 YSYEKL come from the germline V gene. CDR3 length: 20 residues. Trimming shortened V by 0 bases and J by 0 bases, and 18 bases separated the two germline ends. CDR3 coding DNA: TGCGCCAGCAGCCAAGATCGGTCAGGCCTACACCCCTCCTATAATTCACCCCTCCACTTT. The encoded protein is CASSQDRSGLHPSYNSPLHF.

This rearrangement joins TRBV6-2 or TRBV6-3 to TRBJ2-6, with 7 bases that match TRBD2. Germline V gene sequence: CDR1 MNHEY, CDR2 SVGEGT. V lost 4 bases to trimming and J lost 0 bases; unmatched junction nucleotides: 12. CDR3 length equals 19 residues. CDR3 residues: CASSSLVGRGTSGANVLTF. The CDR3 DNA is TGTGCCAGCAGTTCCCTGGTGGGGCGGGGGACCTCTGGGGCCAACGTCCTGACTTTC.

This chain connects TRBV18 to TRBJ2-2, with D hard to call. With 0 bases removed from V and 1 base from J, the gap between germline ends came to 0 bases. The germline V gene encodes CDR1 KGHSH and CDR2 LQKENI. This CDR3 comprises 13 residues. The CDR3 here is CASSPPNTGELFF. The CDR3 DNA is TGTGCCAGCTCACCACCGAACACCGGGGAGCTGTTTTTT.

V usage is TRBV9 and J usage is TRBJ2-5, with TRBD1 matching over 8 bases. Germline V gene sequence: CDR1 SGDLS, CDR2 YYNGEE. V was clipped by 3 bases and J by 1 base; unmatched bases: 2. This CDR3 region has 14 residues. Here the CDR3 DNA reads TGTGCCAGCAGCGCCGGACAGGGCCAAGAGACCCAGTACTTC. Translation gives CASSAGQGQETQYF.

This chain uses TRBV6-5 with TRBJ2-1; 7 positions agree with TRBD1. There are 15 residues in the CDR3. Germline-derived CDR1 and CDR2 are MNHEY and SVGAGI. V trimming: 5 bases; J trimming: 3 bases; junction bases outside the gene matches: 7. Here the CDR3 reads CASSPTRDSYNEQFF. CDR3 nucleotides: TGTGCCAGCAGTCCAACCAGGGACAGCTACAATGAGCAGTTCTTC.

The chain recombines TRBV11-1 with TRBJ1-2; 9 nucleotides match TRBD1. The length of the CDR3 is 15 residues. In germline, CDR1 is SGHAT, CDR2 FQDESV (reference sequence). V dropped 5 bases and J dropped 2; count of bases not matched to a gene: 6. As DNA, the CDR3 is TGTGCCAGCAGCCCCAGGACAGGGGCAAACTATGGCTACACCTTC. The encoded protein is CASSPRTGANYGYTF.

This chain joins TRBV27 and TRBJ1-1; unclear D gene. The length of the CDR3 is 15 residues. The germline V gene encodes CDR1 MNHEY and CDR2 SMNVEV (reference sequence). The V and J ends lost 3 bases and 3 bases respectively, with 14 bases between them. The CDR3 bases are TGTGCCAGCAGTTTTTTAGGTGAATCGGACACTGAAGCTTTCTTT. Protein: CASSFLGESDTEAFF.